One sample yielded the 14 T cell receptor beta chains listed below, sequenced in a study of T cells of healthy individuals. One entry per CDR3 protein results from TCRdb running MiXCR on the 5' RACE reads. The sample shows about 60,000 distinct CDR3 sequences, around 16% of them seen only once. All receptors derive from a human donor in good health.

This clonotype was detected a few times. The chain joins TRBV2 to TRBJ2-5; D call uncertain. Germline lookup yields CDR1 SNHLY and CDR2 FYNNEI. The V gene lost 7 bases and the J gene lost 3 bases, with 12 bases spanning the gap. The CDR3 consists of 13 residues. CDR3 region: CASNTLTKETQYF. The CDR3 DNA is TGTGCCAGCAACACTCTAACAAAAGAGACCCAGTACTTC.

This chain links TRBV20-1 with TRBJ2-3, with 7 bases that match TRBD2. Looked up from germline, CDR1 is DFQATT and CDR2 is SNEGSKA (reference sequence). J was trimmed by 5 bases and V by 2 bases; bases with no gene match: 7. CDR3 size: 14 residues. CDR3 nucleotide sequence: TGCAGTGCTAGACGGGACGGGGGGAAAGATACGCAGTATTTT. Its translation: CSARRDGGKDTQYF.

This clonotype was seen a handful of times. This chain links TRBV7-2 with TRBJ2-5, with D hard to call. Germline-derived CDR1 and CDR2 are SGHTA and FQGNSA. V was pared by 1 base and J by 5 bases, with 17 bases between. The CDR3 spans 16 residues. CDR3 sequence (DNA): TGTGCCAGCAGCTTAGATTCTGGCGTAGTTTCGGAGACCCAGTACTTC. As protein: CASSLDSGVVSETQYF.

In this sample, this clonotype turned up many times. The genes are TRBV2 and TRBJ2-7; unclear D gene. From germline, CDR1 is SNHLY and CDR2 FYNNEI. The CDR3 covers 13 residues. The ends were cut back, 3 bases at V and 4 bases at J, with 10 bases in the middle. CDR3 sequence (DNA): TGTGCCAGCAGTGACAGCCTGAAATACGAGCAGTACTTC. Translated: CASSDSLKYEQYF. The full variable domain, rest sourced from reference TRBV2 and TRBJ2-7, is EPEVTQTPSHQVTQMGQEVILRCVPISNHLYFYWYRQILGQKVEFLVSFYNNEISEKSEIFDDQFSVERPDGSNFTLKIRSTKLEDSAMYFCASSDSLKYEQYFGPGTRLTVT.

This clonotype was counted at least ten times. V gene TRBV10-3 combines with J gene TRBJ1-5, with a possible D match to TRBD1 (5 bases). The CDR3 is 14 amino acids. CDR1 ENHRY and CDR2 SYGVKD come from the germline V gene. V gave up 4 bases and J gave up 7 bases, with 14 bases separating them. The CDR3 bases are TGTGCCATCAGTGCTCAGGGTAATTACCAGCCCCAGCATTTT. Encoded protein: CAISAQGNYQPQHF.

This clonotype was recorded at least ten times. This sequence joins TRBV20-1 and TRBJ1-5; possibly TRBD1 for D (5 bases). Per germline, CDR1 DFQATT and CDR2 SNEGSKA (reference sequence). V was shortened by 3 bases and J by 4 bases, with 10 bases between the two germline ends. This CDR3 is built from 13 residues. The CDR3 is CSASQGPNQPQHF. CDR3 DNA: TGCAGTGCTAGCCAGGGCCCAAATCAGCCCCAGCATTTT.

The rearrangement uses TRBV7-2 and TRBJ2-5; D is unresolved. CDR1 and CDR2 from the germline V gene are SGHTA and FQGNSA. The V gene lost 5 bases and the J gene lost 3 bases, with 16 bases spanning the gap. CDR3 length: 15 amino acids. The CDR3 DNA sequence: TGTGCCAGCAGCCCCCGAAGAGGAACGAAAGAGACCCAGTACTTC. Its translation: CASSPRRGTKETQYF.

This chain connects TRBV5-1 to TRBJ2-3; TRBD1 matches at 8 bases. From germline, CDR1 is SGHRS and CDR2 YFSETQ. With V trimmed by 0 bases and J by 0 bases, 3 bases remained unmatched. This CDR3 contains 16 residues. CDR3 in amino acids: CASSLEQGASTDTQYF. In DNA, the CDR3 is TGCGCCAGCAGCTTGGAGCAGGGGGCTAGCACAGATACGCAGTATTTT.

This clonotype was observed many times. This chain uses TRBV5-4 with TRBJ2-7; D not resolved. This CDR3 is 14 amino acids long. CDR1 is SGHNT, CDR2 YYREEE, per germline (reference sequence). The germline V and J ends were trimmed by 2 bases and 0 bases, with 9 bases remaining between them. This CDR3 is CASSLGGDSYEQYF. The CDR3 nucleotides read TGTGCCAGCAGCTTAGGTGGAGACTCCTACGAGCAGTACTTC.

This clonotype has just a few counts. This chain links TRBV4-1 with TRBJ1-1; D gene unclear. V dropped 6 bases and J dropped 4 bases, with 12 bases sitting between them. Germline V gene lookup returns CDR1 MGHRA and CDR2 YSYEKL. The CDR3 has 13 residues. The CDR3 region has the DNA TGCGCCAGCAGGGGCGCAGGTGCCACTGAAGCTTTCTTT. Translation gives CASRGAGATEAFF.

This rearrangement joins TRBV27 to TRBJ2-7; perhaps TRBD2 as D (6 bases). The germline CDR1 and CDR2 sequences are MNHEY and SMNVEV (reference sequence). The V end was cut by 9 bases, the J end by 1 base, with 22 bases between. The CDR3 is 16 amino acids. The CDR3 coding sequence is TGTGCCAGAAACATCCCCTCGGCGGGGAGATCCTACGAGCAGTACTTC. Protein: CARNIPSAGRSYEQYF.

This clonotype was found many times. This chain joins TRBV10-1 and TRBJ2-3; D unclear. The V and J ends lost 3 bases and 6 bases respectively, with 16 bases between them. CDR1 is WNHNN and CDR2 is SYGVQD in the germline V gene (reference sequence). The length of the CDR3 is 15 residues. The CDR3 is CASSDASLASDTQYF. The CDR3 DNA sequence: TGCGCCAGCAGTGACGCCTCCCTGGCTAGTGATACGCAGTATTTT.

The V call is TRBV5-1, the J call TRBJ2-5; TRBD2 matches 12 bases. CDR3 length equals 16 residues. Germline lookup yields CDR1 SGHRS and CDR2 YFSETQ. The V gene end was trimmed by 4 bases and the J gene end by 4 bases; junction bases not matched to a gene: 8. CDR3 amino acids: CASSNQLAGGGETQYF. CDR3 bases: TGCGCCAGCAGCAACCAACTAGCGGGAGGTGGAGAGACCCAGTACTTC. The full variable domain, completed using reference TRBV5-1 and TRBJ2-5, is KAGVTQTPRYLIKTRGQQVTLSCSPISGHRSVSWYQQTPGQGLQFLFEYFSETQRNKGNFPGRFSGRQFSNSRSEMNVSTLELGDSALYLCASSNQLAGGGETQYFGPGTRLLVL.

This clonotype has more than one count but fewer than ten. The genes are TRBV5-1 and TRBJ2-7, with a weak D call TRBD1 (5 bases). This CDR3 has 11 residues. Germline values: CDR1 SGHRS, CDR2 YFSETQ. V dropped 3 bases and J dropped 9 bases, with 10 bases sitting between them. The CDR3 nucleotides are TGCGCCAGCAGCTCCGACAGAGGGCAGTACTTC. Encoded protein: CASSSDRGQYF.